Listed below are T cell receptor beta chains from one sample, sequenced in a study of blood T cells in healthy people across ages. One entry per CDR3 protein, called by TCRdb with MiXCR from the 5' RACE reads. The sample lists about 800,000 distinct CDR3 sequences, roughly 25% occurring once. The same sample was also studied in work on T cells of mothers and their children.

The specimen sequenced was blood. The receptors here all came from a boy younger than 18 in good health. Both conserved end residues are part of each CDR3. Fields, in order: D gene, V gene, clone size, J gene, CDR3 DNA, CDR3 protein. D genes are given only for firm matches. Expanded clones are given a class, and other clones once, few, many or no size at all.

-	TRBV2	-	TRBJ2-5	TGTGCCAGCAGCGCTCGCGAGGGAGAGACCCAGTACTTC	CASSAREGETQYF
-	TRBV12-3/TRBV12-4	-	TRBJ2-3	TGTGCCAGCAGTTACGGGGTGAGCACAGATACGCAGTATTTT	CASSYGVSTDTQYF
-	TRBV27	once	TRBJ2-1	TGTGCCGGCAGTTTTTGGGGCCGAGGGCAGGGTGGGGACAATGAGCAGTTCTTC	CAGSFWGRGQGGDNEQFF
TRBD1	TRBV6-6	once	TRBJ1-5	TGTGCCAGCAGTCCACGAACAGGGGGCCATCAGCCCCAGCATTTT	CASSPRTGGHQPQHF
-	TRBV7-2	-	TRBJ1-1	TGTGCCAGCAGCTCCGAGGGAGGGGTGAACACTGAAGCTTCCTTT	CASSSEGGVNTEASF
-	TRBV5-1	few	TRBJ1-1	TGCGCCAGCAACCTGGACCGGGTGAACACTGAAGCTTTCTTT	CASNLDRVNTEAFF
TRBD2	TRBV20-1	few	TRBJ2-5	TGCAGTGCCGAAAGCTCGGCTAGCGGGAGGGAGCAGCACTTC	CSAESSASGREQHF
-	TRBV6-5	-	TRBJ2-2	TGTGCCAGCAGTTACAGGTTAACCGGGGAGCTGTTTTTT	CASSYRLTGELFF
TRBD1	TRBV7-2	-	TRBJ2-5	TGTGCCAGCAGCTCGGACAGGGGGCCCGGCGGGTTCTTC	CASSSDRGPGGFF
-	TRBV6-2/TRBV6-3	few	TRBJ1-5	TGTGCCAGCAGTTCACGGGGCCACAATCAGCCCCAGCATTTT	CASSSRGHNQPQHF
TRBD2	TRBV7-3	few	TRBJ2-3	TGTGCCAGCAGCCACCTTGGGACTAGCGGGGGGAACACAGATACGCAGTATTTT	CASSHLGTSGGNTDTQYF
TRBD1	TRBV12-3/TRBV12-4	few	TRBJ2-7	TGTGCCAGCAGCGACAGGGGCTCATACACCTACGAGCAGTACTTC	CASSDRGSYTYEQYF
-	TRBV5-1	-	TRBJ1-4	TGCGCCAGCAGCTTGGGGGATGTCGATGAAAAACTGTTTTTT	CASSLGDVDEKLFF
-	TRBV4-1	few	TRBJ2-7	TGCGCCAGCAGTCTGAGCACCCAGACAGACCGGGGCTACGAGCAGTACTTC	CASSLSTQTDRGYEQYF
TRBD1	TRBV20-1	-	TRBJ1-2	TGCAGTGCTGGAGACAGGGGGACATATGGCTACACCTTC	CSAGDRGTYGYTF
-	TRBV20-1	-	TRBJ2-6	TGCAGTGCTAGACCCGCAGGGCTTGGGGCCAACGTCCTGACTTTC	CSARPAGLGANVLTF
-	TRBV9	-	TRBJ1-1	TGTGCCAGCAGTGGACGGGGTCTCACTGAAGCTTTCTTT	CASSGRGLTEAFF
-	TRBV28	few	TRBJ2-7	TGTGCCAGCAGTTTATCGGTCGGGCTAATCTCCTACGAGCAGTACTTC	CASSLSVGLISYEQYF
TRBD1	TRBV29-1	few	TRBJ2-5	TGCAGCGCGGAAGGGACAGGGGGCCAAGAGACCCAGTACTTC	CSAEGTGGQETQYF
-	TRBV3-1	-	TRBJ1-2	TGTGCCAGCAGCCAAGAAGACAGTCGCGGCTACACCTTC	CASSQEDSRGYTF
-	TRBV7-9	many	TRBJ2-5	TGTGCCAGCAGGGCGACGGCGGTCGAAGAGACCCAGTACTTC	CASRATAVEETQYF
-	TRBV25-1	few	TRBJ2-1	TGTGCCAGCAGTGAATGGCGGGGTGACTCCTACAATGAGCAGTTCTTC	CASSEWRGDSYNEQFF
TRBD1	TRBV6-2/TRBV6-3	-	TRBJ1-2	TGTGCCAGCAGTTACACGGGACAGGGGGCCCAATATGGCTACACCTTC	CASSYTGQGAQYGYTF
TRBD2	TRBV11-2	few	TRBJ2-1	TGTGCCAGCAGCTTAGGTATAGCGGGGATCTCCTACAATGAGCAGTTCTTC	CASSLGIAGISYNEQFF
-	TRBV9	few	TRBJ2-3	TGTGCCAGTGGTTTAGGGGGAGCGGAAGTCGGCACAGATACGCAGTATTTT	CASGLGGAEVGTDTQYF
TRBD2	TRBV29-1	-	TRBJ2-2	TGCAGCGTCCTTACACCGGGACTAGAGACCGGGGAGCTGTTTTTT	CSVLTPGLETGELFF
TRBD1	TRBV20-1	few	TRBJ1-5	TGCAGTGCTAGGACAGGGGGAGCGGGGCGCAATCAGCCCCAGCATTTT	CSARTGGAGRNQPQHF
-	TRBV27	-	TRBJ2-1	TGTGCCAGCAGTCAACATATTCTTCTCAATGAGCAGTTCTTC	CASSQHILLNEQFF
TRBD1	TRBV12-3/TRBV12-4	-	TRBJ1-5	TGTGCCAGCAGTTTAGGGGACAGGGGGATTCAGCCCCAGCATTTT	CASSLGDRGIQPQHF
TRBD2	TRBV12-3/TRBV12-4	-	TRBJ2-1	TGTGCCAGCAGTTCAGCGGGAGGGCCCAATGAGCAGTTCTTC	CASSSAGGPNEQFF
-	TRBV7-9	-	TRBJ2-3	TGTGCCAGCACCCGAGAGGGAGGTGCAGATACGCAGTATTTT	CASTREGGADTQYF
TRBD2	TRBV19	-	TRBJ2-1	TGTGCCAGTAGTGGGTCTAGCGGGGCGGGTGAGCAGTTCTTC	CASSGSSGAGEQFF
-	TRBV15	-	TRBJ2-6	TGTGCCACCAGCAGGGGGGTCGGCTCTGGGGCCAACGTCCTGACTTTC	CATSRGVGSGANVLTF
-	TRBV10-3	many	TRBJ2-7	TGTGCCATCAGTGAGGCGGTATCCTACGAGCAGTACTTC	CAISEAVSYEQYF
TRBD2	TRBV20-1	-	TRBJ2-7	TGCAGTGCAGGGGAGGGCTGGCCGTTCTACGAGCAGTACTTC	CSAGEGWPFYEQYF
TRBD2	TRBV7-3	-	TRBJ2-5	TGTGCCAGCAGCTTAACTAGGGAGACTAGCCGAGTTCCAGAGACCCAGTACTTC	CASSLTRETSRVPETQYF
-	TRBV12-3/TRBV12-4	few	TRBJ1-5	TGTGCCAGCAGTCAGAAGAAGGAGCCCCAGCATTTT	CASSQKKEPQHF
TRBD2	TRBV7-9	few	TRBJ2-3	TGTGCCAGCAGCCCTGGACTAGCGGGAGTTCCAGATACGCAGTATTTT	CASSPGLAGVPDTQYF
-	TRBV12-3/TRBV12-4	-	TRBJ1-5	TGTGCCAGCAGCCCATTCGTCAATCAGCCCCAGCATTTT	CASSPFVNQPQHF
-	TRBV29-1	many	TRBJ2-7	TGCAGCGTGCAAATCCCTGGGGGCGACTCGAGCGGAGCCCCCTACGAGCAGTACTTC	CSVQIPGGDSSGAPYEQYF
-	TRBV5-1	few	TRBJ2-5	TGCGCCAGCAGCTTATTCTCCAGCGACTTGGGAGAGACCCAGTACTTC	CASSLFSSDLGETQYF